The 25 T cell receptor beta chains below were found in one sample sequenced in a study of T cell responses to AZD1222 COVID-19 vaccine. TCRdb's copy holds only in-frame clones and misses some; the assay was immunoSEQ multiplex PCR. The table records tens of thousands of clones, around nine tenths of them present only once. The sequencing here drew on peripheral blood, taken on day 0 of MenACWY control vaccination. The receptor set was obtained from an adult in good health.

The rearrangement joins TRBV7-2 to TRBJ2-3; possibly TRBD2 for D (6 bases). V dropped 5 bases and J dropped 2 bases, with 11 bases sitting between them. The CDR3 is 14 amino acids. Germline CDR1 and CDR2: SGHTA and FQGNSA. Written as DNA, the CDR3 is TGTGCCAGCAGCGCGGGATCCACCACAGATACGCAGTATTTT. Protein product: CASSAGSTTDTQYF.

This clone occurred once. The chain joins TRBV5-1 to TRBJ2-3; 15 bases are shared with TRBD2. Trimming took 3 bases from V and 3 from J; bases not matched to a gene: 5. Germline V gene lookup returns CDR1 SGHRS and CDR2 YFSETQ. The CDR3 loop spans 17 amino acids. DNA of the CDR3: TGCGCCAGCAGCTCAGGACTAGCGGGAGGGTTGACAGATACGCAGTATTTT. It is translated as CASSSGLAGGLTDTQYF.

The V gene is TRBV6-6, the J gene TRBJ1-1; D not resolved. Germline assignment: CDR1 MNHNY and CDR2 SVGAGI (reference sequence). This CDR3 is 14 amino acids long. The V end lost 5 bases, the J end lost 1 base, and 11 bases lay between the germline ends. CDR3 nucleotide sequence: TGTGCCAGCAGTCCCACCGGAGGGAACACTGAAGCTTTCTTT. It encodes CASSPTGGNTEAFF.

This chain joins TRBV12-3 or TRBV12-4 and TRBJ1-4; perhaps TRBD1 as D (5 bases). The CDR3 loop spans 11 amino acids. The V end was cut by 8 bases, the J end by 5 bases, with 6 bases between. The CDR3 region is CASGGNEKLFF. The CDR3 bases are TGTGCCAGCGGGGGGAATGAAAAACTGTTTTTT.

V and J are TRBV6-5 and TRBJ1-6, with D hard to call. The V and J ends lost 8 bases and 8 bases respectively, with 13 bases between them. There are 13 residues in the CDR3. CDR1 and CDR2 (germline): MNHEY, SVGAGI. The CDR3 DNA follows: TGTGCCAGCGCCCAAGGGCGGGATTCACCCCTCCACTTT. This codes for CASAQGRDSPLHF.

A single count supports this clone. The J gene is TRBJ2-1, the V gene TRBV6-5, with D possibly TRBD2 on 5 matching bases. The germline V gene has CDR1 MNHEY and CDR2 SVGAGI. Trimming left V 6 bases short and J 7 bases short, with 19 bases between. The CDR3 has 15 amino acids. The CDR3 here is CASRPAVGPPNEQFF. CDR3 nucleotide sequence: TGTGCCAGCAGGCCAGCGGTTGGGCCGCCAAATGAGCAGTTCTTC.

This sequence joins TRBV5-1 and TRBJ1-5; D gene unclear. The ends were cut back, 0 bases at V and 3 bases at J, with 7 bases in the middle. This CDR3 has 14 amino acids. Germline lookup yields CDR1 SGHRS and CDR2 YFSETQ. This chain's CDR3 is CASSLGGFNQPQHF. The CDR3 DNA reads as TGCGCCAGCAGCTTGGGAGGCTTCAATCAGCCCCAGCATTTT.

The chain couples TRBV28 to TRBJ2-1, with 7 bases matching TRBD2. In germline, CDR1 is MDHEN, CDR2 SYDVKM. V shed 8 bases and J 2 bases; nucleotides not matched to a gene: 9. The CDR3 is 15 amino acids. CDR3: CASSPAGVPYNEQFF. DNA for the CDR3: TGTGCCAGCTCTCCCGCGGGAGTCCCCTACAATGAGCAGTTCTTC.

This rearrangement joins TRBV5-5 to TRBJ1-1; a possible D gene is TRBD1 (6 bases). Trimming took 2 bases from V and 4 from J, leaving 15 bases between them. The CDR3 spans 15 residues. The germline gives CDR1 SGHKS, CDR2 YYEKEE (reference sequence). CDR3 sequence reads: CASSFTGPGGTEAFF. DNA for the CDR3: TGTGCCAGCAGCTTTACAGGGCCCGGTGGCACTGAAGCTTTCTTT.

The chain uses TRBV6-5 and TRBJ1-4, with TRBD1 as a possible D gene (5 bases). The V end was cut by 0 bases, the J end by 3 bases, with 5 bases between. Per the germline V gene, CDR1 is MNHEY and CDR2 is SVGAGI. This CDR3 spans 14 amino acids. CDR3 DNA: TGTGCCAGCAGTTACTCGGGGGCTAATGAAAAACTGTTTTTT. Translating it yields CASSYSGANEKLFF.

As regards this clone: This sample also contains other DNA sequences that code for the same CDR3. CDR3 region: CASSYPGGEAFF. The CDR3 nucleotides are TGTGCCAGCAGTTACCCTGGGGGTGAAGCTTTCTTT. The chain recombines TRBV6-5 with TRBJ1-1; possible D gene TRBD1, 5 bases. V was trimmed by 2 bases and J by 7 bases, leaving 8 bases between them. Germline CDR1 MNHEY, CDR2 SVGAGI. The CDR3 is 12 amino acids.

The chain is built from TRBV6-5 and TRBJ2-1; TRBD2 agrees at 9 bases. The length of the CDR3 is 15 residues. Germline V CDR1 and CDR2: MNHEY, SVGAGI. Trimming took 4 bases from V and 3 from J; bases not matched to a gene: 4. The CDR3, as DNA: TGTGCCAGCAGTTCACCTAGCGGGAACTACAATGAGCAGTTCTTC. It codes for CASSSPSGNYNEQFF.

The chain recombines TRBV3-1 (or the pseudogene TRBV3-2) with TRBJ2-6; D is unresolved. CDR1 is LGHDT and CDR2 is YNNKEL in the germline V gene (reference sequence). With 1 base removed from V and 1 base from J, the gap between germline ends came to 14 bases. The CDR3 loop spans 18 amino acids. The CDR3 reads CASSQVGITASGANVLTF. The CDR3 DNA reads TGTGCCAGCAGCCAAGTTGGGATCACAGCGTCTGGGGCCAACGTCCTGACTTTC.

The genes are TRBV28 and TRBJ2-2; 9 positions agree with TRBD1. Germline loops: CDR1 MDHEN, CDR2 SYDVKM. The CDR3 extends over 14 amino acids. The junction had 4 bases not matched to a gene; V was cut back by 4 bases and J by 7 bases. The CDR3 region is CASSWDRDSGELFF. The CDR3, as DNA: TGTGCCAGCAGTTGGGACAGGGACAGCGGGGAGCTGTTTTTT.

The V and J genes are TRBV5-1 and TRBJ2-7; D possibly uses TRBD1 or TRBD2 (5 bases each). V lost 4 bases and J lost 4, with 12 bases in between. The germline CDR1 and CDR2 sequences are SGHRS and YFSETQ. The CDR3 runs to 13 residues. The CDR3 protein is CASSLTGLYEQYF. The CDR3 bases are TGCGCCAGCAGCCTAACGGGGCTATACGAGCAGTACTTC.

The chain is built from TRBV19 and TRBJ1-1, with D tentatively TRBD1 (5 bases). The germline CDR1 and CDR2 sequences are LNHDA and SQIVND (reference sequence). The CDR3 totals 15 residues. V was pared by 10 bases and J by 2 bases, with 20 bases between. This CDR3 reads CATNAPGGINTEAFF. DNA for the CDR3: TGTGCCACCAACGCACCGGGGGGGATAAACACTGAAGCTTTCTTT.

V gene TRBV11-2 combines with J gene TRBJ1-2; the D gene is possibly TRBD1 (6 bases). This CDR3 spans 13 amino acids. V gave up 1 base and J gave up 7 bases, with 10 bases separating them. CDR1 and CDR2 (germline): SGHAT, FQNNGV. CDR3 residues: CASSLAYRVGYTF. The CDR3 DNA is TGTGCCAGCAGCTTAGCTTACAGGGTTGGCTACACCTTC.

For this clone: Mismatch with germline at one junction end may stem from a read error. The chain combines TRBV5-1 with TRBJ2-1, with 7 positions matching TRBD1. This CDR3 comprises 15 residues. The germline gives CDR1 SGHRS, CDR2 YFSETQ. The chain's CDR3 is CASRPGQNSHNEQFF. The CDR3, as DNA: TGCGCCAGCAGACCGGGACAGAACTCCCACAATGAGCAGTTCTTC.

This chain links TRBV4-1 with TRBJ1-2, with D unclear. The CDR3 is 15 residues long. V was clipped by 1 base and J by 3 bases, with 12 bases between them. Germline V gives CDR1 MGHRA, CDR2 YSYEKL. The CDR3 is CASSQGEVVDYGYTF. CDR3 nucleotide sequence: TGCGCCAGCAGCCAAGGAGAGGTGGTTGACTATGGCTACACCTTC.

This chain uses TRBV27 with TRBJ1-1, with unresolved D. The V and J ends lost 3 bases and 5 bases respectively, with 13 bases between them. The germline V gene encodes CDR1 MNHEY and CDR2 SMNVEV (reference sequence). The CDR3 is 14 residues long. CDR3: CASSLVPPGTEAFF. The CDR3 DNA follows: TGTGCCAGCAGTTTGGTTCCCCCGGGGACTGAAGCTTTCTTT.

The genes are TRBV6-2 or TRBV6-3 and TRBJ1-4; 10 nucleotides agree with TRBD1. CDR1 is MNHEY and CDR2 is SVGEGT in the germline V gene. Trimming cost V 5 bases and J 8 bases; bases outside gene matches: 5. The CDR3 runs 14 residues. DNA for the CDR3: TGTGCCAGCAGTCGACAGGGGGCGGAGGAAAAACTGTTTTTT. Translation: CASSRQGAEEKLFF.

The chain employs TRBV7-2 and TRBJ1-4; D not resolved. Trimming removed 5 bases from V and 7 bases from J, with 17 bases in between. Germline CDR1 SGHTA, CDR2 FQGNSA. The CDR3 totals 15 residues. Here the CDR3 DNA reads TGTGCCAGCAGCCTGGGCCTCGGCCTTGGTGAAAAACTGTTTTTT. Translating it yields CASSLGLGLGEKLFF.

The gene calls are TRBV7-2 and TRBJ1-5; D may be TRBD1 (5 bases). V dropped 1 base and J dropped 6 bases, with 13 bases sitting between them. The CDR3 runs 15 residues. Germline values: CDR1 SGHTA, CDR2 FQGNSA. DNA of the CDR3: TGTGCCAGCAGCTTAGAGTCCAGGGTCGGTCAGCCCCAGCATTTT. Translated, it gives CASSLESRVGQPQHF.

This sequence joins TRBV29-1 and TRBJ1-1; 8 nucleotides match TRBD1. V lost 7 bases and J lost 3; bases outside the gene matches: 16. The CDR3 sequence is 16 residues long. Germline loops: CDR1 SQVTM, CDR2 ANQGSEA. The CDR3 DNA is TGCAGCGCATCCCCCCGGCCAGGGGGCCAGTACACTGAAGCTTTCTTT. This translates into CSASPRPGGQYTEAFF. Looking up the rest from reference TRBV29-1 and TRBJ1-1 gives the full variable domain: SAVISQKPSRDICQRGTSLTIQCQVDSQVTMMFWYRQQPGQSLTLIATANQGSEATYESGFVIDKFPISRPNLTFSTLTVSNMSPEDSSIYLCSASPRPGGQYTEAFFGQGTRLTVV.

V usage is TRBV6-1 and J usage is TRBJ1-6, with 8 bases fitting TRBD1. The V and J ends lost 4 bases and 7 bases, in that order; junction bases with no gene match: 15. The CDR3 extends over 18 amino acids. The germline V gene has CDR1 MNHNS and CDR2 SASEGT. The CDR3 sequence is CASSAKRDRLISNSPLHF. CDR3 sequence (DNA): TGTGCCAGCAGTGCCAAAAGGGACAGGTTAATAAGCAATTCACCCCTCCACTTT.